A selection of T cell receptor beta chains follows, all from one sample in a study of blood T cell repertoires in COVID-19. Using immunoSEQ multiplex PCR, the repertoire was profiled, and TCRdb retains in-frame clones only, with some absent. The data contain 200,000 to 250,000 clones, roughly 80% of them singletons. Input material: peripheral blood. The receptor set was obtained from a woman aged 55-70 years who had recovered from COVID-19. Each CDR3 is given with its conserved first and last residue. D genes are given only for firm matches.

CDR3 protein,CDR3 DNA,D gene,J gene,V gene
CASSEGTSADTQYF,TGCGCCAGCAGCGAGGGGACTAGCGCAGATACGCAGTATTTT,TRBD2,TRBJ2-3,TRBV10-1
CASGLGQGLGTGELFF,TGTGCTAGTGGTTTGGGCCAGGGCCTTGGCACCGGGGAGCTGTTTTTT,NA,TRBJ2-2,TRBV12-5
CASSQDRTNYGYTF,TGCGCCAGCAGCCAAGATCGGACAAACTATGGCTACACCTTC,NA,TRBJ1-2,TRBV4-3
CASSQYRGRAFF,TGTGCCAGCAGTCAATACAGGGGCCGGGCTTTCTTT,TRBD1,TRBJ1-1,TRBV7-2
CASSLRRGQTDEQYF,TGTGCCAGCAGCTTACGCAGGGGGCAAACTGACGAGCAGTACTTC,TRBD1,TRBJ2-7,TRBV7-9
CASSPLPRGTRNEQYF,TGTGCCAGCAGCCCCCTTCCCCGGGGGACTAGGAACGAGCAGTACTTC,TRBD2,TRBJ2-7,TRBV13
CASSQVGLPGNEQFF,TGCGCCAGCAGCCAAGTGGGACTCCCGGGGAATGAGCAGTTCTTC,NA,TRBJ2-1,TRBV4-1
CASSGGPGPYEQYF,TGTGCCAGCAGCGGAGGACCCGGCCCCTACGAGCAGTACTTC,NA,TRBJ2-7,TRBV11-2
CASSPRGGAGRPSTDTQYF,TGTGCCAGCAGCCCCCGGGGGGGGGCTGGACGGCCTAGCACAGATACGCAGTATTTT,TRBD2,TRBJ2-3,TRBV7-2
CASSGDRSSEKLFF,TGTGCCAGCAGTGGGGACAGGAGTTCTGAAAAACTGTTTTTT,TRBD1,TRBJ1-4,TRBV5-6